This T cell receptor (beta chain) was recovered during a study of blood T cells in healthy people across ages. A second PCR, run for roughly 7 to 12 cycles, used a sample-barcoded 5' primer plus a J-beta primer mix. Tagging of each cDNA molecule was performed by a template-switch adaptor with 12 random nucleotides. One entry per CDR3 protein results from TCRdb running MiXCR on the 5' RACE reads. The sample contains around 1,500,000 distinct CDR3 sequences, 35% to 45% of which appear only once. This clonotype has just one count. Sequence at one end of the junction differs from germline and may be a read error. Germline loops: CDR1 SGHTA, CDR2 FQGNSA. This CDR3 has 16 amino acids.

This TCR was recovered from a woman between 18 and 29 years old in good health. V is TRBV7-2 and J is TRBJ1-4, with D perhaps TRBD1 (5 bases). Material for sequencing was blood. DNA of the CDR3: TGTGCCTGCAGCCCAGACAGCGATCAAACTAATGAAAAACTGTTTTTT. Protein sequence: CACSPDSDQTNEKLFF. Full variable domain (missing parts from reference TRBV7-2 and TRBJ1-4): GAGVSQSPSNKVTEKGKDVELRCDPISGHTALYWYRQSLGQGLEFLIYFQGNSAPDKSGLPSDRFSAERTGGSVSTLTIQRTQQEDSAVYLCACSPDSDQTNEKLFFGSGTQLSVL.